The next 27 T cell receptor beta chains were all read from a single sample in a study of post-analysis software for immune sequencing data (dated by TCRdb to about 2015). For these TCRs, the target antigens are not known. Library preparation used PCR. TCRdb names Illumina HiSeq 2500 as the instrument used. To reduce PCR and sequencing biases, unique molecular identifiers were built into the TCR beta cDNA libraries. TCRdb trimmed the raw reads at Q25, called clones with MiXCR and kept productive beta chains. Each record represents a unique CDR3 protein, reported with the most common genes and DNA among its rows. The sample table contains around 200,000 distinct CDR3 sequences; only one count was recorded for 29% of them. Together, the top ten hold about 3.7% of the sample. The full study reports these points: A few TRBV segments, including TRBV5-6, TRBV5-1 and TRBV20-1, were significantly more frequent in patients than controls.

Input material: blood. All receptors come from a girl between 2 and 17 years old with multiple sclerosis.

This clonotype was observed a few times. The CDR3 protein is CASRPPRDRGGYTF. Here the CDR3 DNA reads TGTGCCAGCAGACCCCCGCGGGACAGGGGTGGCTACACCTTC. V usage is TRBV27 and J usage is TRBJ1-2; TRBD1 matches at 10 bases. CDR3 length: 14 amino acids. CDR1 is MNHEY and CDR2 is SMNVEV in the germline V gene (reference sequence). The V and J ends lost 6 bases and 7 bases, in that order; junction bases with no gene match: 8.

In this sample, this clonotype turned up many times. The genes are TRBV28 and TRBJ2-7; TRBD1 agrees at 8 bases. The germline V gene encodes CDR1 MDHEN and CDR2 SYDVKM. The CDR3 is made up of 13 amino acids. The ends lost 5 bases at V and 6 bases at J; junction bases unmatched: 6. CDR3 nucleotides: TGTGCCAGCAGTCCGGGACAGGAGAGCGAGCAGTACTTC. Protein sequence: CASSPGQESEQYF.

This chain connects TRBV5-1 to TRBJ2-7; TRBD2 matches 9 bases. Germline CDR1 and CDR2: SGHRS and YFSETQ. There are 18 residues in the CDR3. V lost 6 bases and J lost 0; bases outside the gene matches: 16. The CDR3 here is CASTPRAQRGVLSYEQYF. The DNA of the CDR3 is TGCGCCAGCACCCCCAGGGCCCAGCGGGGGGTTCTCTCCTACGAGCAGTACTTC.

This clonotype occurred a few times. The CDR3 loop reads CAISGTAGGLLNEQFF. The CDR3 DNA sequence: TGTGCCATCTCCGGTACGGCGGGAGGGCTTTTGAATGAGCAGTTCTTC. The chain combines TRBV28 with TRBJ2-1; 9 bases match TRBD2. CDR1 MDHEN and CDR2 SYDVKM come from the germline V gene. The V and J ends lost 10 bases and 7 bases, in that order; junction bases with no gene match: 17. The CDR3 runs to 16 residues.

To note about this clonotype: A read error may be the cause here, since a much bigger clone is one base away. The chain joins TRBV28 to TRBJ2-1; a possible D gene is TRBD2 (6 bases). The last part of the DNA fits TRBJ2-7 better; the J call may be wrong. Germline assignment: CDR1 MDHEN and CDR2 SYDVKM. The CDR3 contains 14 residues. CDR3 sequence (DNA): TGTGCCAGCAGCGCCGGAGGGTCCTACAATGAGCAGTACTTC. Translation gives CASSAGGSYNEQYF.

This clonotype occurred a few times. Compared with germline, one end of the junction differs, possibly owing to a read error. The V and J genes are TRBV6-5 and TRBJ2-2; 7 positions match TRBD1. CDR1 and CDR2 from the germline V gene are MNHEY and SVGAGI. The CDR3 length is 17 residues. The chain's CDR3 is CASNYNTGTAPAGELFF. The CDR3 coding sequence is TGTGCCAGCAATTACAACACCGGGACAGCCCCAGCCGGGGAGCTGTTTTTT.

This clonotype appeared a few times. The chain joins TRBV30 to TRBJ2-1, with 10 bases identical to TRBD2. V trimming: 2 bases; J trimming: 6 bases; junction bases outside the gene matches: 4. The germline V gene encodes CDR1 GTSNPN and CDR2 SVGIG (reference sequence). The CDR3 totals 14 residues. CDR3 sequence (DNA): TGTGCCTGGAGTAAGCGGGGGGGAGCCAATGAGCAGTTCTTC. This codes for CAWSKRGGANEQFF. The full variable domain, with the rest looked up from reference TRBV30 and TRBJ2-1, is SQTIHQWPATLVQPVGSPLSLECTVEGTSNPNLYWYRQAAGRGLQLLFYSVGIGQISSEVPQNLSASRPQDRQFILSSKKLLLSDSGFYLCAWSKRGGANEQFFGPGTRLTVL.

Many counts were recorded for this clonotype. As DNA, the CDR3 is TGTGCCAGCATTGCCCCAAGGACAGGGGGAGACGAGCAGTACTTC. Translation: CASIAPRTGGDEQYF. The chain recombines TRBV6-1 with TRBJ2-7; 10 bases line up with TRBD1. This CDR3 contains 15 residues. The V and J ends lost 7 bases and 5 bases, in that order; junction bases with no gene match: 11. Germline-derived CDR1 and CDR2 are MNHNS and SASEGT.

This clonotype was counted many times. The CDR3 bases are TGCAGTGCTGGACCGCTCGGGACAGGGGGCGAGCAGTACTTC. This gives the protein CSAGPLGTGGEQYF. The rearrangement uses TRBV20-1 and TRBJ2-7; the match to TRBD1 covers 11 bases. The junction had 9 bases not matched to a gene; V was cut back by 5 bases and J by 6 bases. The CDR3 is made up of 14 amino acids. Germline V gene sequence: CDR1 DFQATT, CDR2 SNEGSKA (reference sequence).

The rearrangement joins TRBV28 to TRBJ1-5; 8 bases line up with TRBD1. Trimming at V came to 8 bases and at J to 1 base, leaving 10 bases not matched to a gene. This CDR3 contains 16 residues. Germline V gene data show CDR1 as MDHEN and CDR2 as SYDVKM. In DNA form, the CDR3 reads TGTGCCAGCTCATTCCCAGGGGGCCGGAGCAATCAGCCCCAGCATTTT. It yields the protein CASSFPGGRSNQPQHF.

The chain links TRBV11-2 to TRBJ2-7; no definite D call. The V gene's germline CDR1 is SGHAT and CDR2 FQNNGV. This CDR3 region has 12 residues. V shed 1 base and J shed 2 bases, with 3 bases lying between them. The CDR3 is CASSLVTYEQYF. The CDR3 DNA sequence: TGTGCCAGCAGCTTAGTAACCTACGAGCAGTACTTC. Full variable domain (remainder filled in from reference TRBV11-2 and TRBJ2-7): EAGVAQSPRYKIIEKRQSVAFWCNPISGHATLYWYQQILGQGPKLLIQFQNNGVVDDSQLPKDRFSAERLKGVDSTLKIQPAKLEDSAVYLCASSLVTYEQYFGPGTRLTVT.

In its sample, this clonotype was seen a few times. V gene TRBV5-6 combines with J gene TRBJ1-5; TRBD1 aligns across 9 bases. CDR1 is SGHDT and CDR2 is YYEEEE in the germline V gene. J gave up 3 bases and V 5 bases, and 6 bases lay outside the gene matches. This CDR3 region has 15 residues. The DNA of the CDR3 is TGTGCCAGCAGACTTGGGACAGGGACCAATCAGCCCCAGCATTTT. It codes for CASRLGTGTNQPQHF.

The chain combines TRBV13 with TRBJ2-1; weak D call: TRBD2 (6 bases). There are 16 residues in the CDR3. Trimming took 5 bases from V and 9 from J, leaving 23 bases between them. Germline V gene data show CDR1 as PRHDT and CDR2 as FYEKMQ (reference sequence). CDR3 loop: CASSPPRDSPSFEQFF. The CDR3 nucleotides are TGTGCCAGCAGCCCCCCGCGGGACTCCCCATCTTTTGAGCAGTTCTTC.

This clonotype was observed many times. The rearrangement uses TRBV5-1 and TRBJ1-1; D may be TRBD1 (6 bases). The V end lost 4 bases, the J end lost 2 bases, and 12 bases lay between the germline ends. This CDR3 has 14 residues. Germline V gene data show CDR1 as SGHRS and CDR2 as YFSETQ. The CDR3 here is CASSRQAENTEAFF. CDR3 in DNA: TGCGCCAGCAGCCGACAGGCCGAAAACACTGAAGCTTTCTTT.

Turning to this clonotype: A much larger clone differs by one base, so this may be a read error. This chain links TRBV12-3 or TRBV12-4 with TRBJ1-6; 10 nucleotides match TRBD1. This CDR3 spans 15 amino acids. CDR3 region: CASTALRTGGSPPHF. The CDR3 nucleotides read TGTGCCAGCACCGCTTTAAGGACAGGGGGTTCACCCCCCCACTTT.

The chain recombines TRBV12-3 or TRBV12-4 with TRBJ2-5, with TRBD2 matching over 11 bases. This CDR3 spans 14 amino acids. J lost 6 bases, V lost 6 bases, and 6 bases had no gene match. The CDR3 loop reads CASSRSGGGKTQYF. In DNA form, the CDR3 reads TGTGCCAGCAGCCGTAGCGGGGGGGGAAAGACCCAGTACTTC.

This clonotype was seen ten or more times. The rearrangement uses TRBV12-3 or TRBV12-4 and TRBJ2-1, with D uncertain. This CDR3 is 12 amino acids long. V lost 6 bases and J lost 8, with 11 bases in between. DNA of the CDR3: TGTGCCAGCAGCCATTCGATGGATGAGCAGTTCTTC. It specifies CASSHSMDEQFF.

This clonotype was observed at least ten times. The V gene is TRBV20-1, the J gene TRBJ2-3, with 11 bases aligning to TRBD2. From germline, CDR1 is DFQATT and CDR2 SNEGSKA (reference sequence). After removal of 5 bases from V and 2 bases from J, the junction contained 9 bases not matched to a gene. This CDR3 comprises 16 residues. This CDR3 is CSAPPKLAGDTDTQYF. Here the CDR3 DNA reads TGCAGTGCTCCACCCAAACTAGCGGGGGACACAGATACGCAGTATTTT.

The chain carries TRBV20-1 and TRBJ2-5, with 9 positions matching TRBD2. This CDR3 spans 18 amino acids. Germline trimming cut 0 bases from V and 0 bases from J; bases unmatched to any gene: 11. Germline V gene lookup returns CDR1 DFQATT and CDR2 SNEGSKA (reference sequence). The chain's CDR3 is CSARDFRAGGENQETQYF. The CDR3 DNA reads TGCAGTGCTAGAGACTTTCGGGCGGGAGGGGAAAACCAAGAGACCCAGTACTTC.

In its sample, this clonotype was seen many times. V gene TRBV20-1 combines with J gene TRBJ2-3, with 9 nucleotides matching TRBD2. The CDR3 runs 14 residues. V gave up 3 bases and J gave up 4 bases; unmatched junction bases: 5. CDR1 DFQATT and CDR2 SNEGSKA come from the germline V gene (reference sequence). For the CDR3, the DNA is TGCAGTGCTAGTAGAGCGGGGGGACCAGATACGCAGTATTTT. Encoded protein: CSASRAGGPDTQYF.

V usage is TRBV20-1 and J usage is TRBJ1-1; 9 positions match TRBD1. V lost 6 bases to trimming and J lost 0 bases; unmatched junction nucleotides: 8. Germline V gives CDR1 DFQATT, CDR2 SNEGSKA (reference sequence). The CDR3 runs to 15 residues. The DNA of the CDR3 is TGCAGTGCCCCGACAGGGGGAAACATGAACACTGAAGCTTTCTTT. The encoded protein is CSAPTGGNMNTEAFF.

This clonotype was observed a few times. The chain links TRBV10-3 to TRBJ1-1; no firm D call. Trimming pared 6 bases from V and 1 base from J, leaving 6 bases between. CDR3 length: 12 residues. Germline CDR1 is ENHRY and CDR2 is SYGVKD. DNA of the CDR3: TGTGCCATCAGGACACAGAACACTGAAGCTTTCTTT. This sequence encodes CAIRTQNTEAFF.

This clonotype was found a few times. The CDR3 is CASSSGTYSYERYF. The CDR3 nucleotides are TGCGCCAGCAGTTCCGGGACTTATTCATACGAGCGGTACTTC. The chain couples TRBV4-1 to TRBJ2-5, with a possible D match to TRBD2 (6 bases). The CDR3 spans 14 residues. Trimming took off 6 bases at V and 13 bases at J, with 24 bases between the two ends. Germline V gives CDR1 MGHRA, CDR2 YSYEKL.

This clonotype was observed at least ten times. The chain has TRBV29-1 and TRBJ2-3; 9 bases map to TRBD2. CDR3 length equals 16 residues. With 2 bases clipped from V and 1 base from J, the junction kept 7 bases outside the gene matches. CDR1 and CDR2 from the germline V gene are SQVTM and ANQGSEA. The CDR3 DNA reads TGCAGCGTTGAAAGAGTATGGACTAGCGGCACAGATACGCAGTATTTT. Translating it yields CSVERVWTSGTDTQYF.

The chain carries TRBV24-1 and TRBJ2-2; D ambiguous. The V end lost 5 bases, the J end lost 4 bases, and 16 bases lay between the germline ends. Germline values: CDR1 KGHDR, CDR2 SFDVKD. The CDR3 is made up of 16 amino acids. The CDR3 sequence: CATSGPSARSTGELFF. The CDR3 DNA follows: TGTGCCACCAGTGGCCCCTCGGCGCGGAGCACCGGGGAGCTGTTTTTT.

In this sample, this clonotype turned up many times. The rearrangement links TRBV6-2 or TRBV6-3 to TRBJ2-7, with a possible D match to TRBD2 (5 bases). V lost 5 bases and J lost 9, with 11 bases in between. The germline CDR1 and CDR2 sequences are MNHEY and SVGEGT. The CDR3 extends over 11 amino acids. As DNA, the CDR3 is TGTGCCAGCAGTCAGTACGGAGGGCAGTACTTC. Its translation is CASSQYGGQYF.

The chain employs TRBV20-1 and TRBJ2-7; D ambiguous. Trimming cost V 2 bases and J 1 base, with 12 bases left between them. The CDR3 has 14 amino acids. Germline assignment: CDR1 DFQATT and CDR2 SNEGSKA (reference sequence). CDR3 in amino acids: CSARTLGGSYEQYF. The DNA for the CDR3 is TGCAGTGCTAGAACCCTAGGTGGTTCCTACGAGCAGTACTTC.